The T cell receptor beta chain described here comes from a study of blood T cell repertoires in COVID-19. Study summary: Samples of COVID-19 (acute and convalescent) were obtained from the United States, Italy and Spain. Sample material is recorded as cDNA or gDNA derived from T cells, B-cell-depleted T cells, or PBMCs.

V was clipped by 2 bases and J by 1 base; unmatched bases: 1. Germline V gene lookup returns CDR1 LGHDT and CDR2 YNNKEL (reference sequence). The CDR3 is 14 residues long. Per the original data handling: How many nucleated cells were present was estimated from reference gene primer amplification. The table came from immunoSEQ multiplex PCR; TCRdb's copy has only in-frame clones and leaves some out. The V and J calls and clone size were taken over from that table, and D and trimming were inferred from the DNA. The table records about 40,000 clones, 70% to 90% of them present only once. Sequenced material: peripheral blood. The TCR originated in a human donor in a cohort sampled during active COVID-19. V and J are TRBV3-1 (or the pseudogene TRBV3-2) and TRBJ1-1; TRBD1 matches at 7 bases. CDR3 DNA sequence: TGTGCCAGCAGCCAACAGGGGGGGAACACTGAAGCTTTCTTT. This encodes CASSQQGGNTEAFF.